This T cell receptor (beta chain) was captured in a study of T-cell memory formation after mild COVID-19. This clonotype was found a few times. V gave up 6 bases and J gave up 5 bases, with 8 bases separating them. Germline CDR1 and CDR2: ENHRY and SYGVKD. CDR3 length: 11 amino acids. TCRdb recomputed calls from the 5' RACE reads with MiXCR, one row per CDR3 protein. Of under 650,000 distinct CDR3 sequences in the sample, 15% to 20% were seen once. J is TRBJ2-7 and V is TRBV10-3, with D possibly TRBD1 on 6 matching bases. The TCR originated in an adult woman who had mild COVID-19 (a few samples of this study predate the infection). Cell type and time point are not known. The specimen was PBMCs or a T cell subset sorted from them (not recorded which). CDR3 residues: CAIRQGHEQYF. The CDR3 DNA is TGTGCCATCAGACAGGGCCACGAGCAGTACTTC.